This T cell receptor (beta chain) was sequenced during a study of a mutant IDH1 vaccine in newly diagnosed glioma. Study background: Patients came in for eight vaccinations, in weeks 1, 3, 5, 7, 11, 15, 19 and 23. Patients received vaccination from 4-6 weeks after radiotherapy alone, or with temozolomide cycles. Most patients had received both radiotherapy and temozolomide, the prior options being radiotherapy, temozolomide, or both. Study-wide results and caveats: Pseudoprogression apparently lacked any relation to changes in top peripheral T cell clonotypes.

Sample time point: week 23, last vaccination. What each vaccine dose contained was 300 ug of mutant IDH1 20-mer peptide, accompanied by topical imiquimod. Assay used: immunoSEQ multiplex PCR; TCRdb lists only in-frame clones, some missing. The table has 82,000 or so clones, approximately 85% seen once. This clone was recorded a few times. The antigen is unknown. Sequenced here: PBMCs, sampled from a glioma patient whose treatment included an IDH1 peptide vaccine. This clonotype was sampled from a man between 25 and 39 years old with glioma. Some clones in this sample may be carry-over from other donors' samples.

The CDR3 bases are TGTGCCAGCAGCCTGGGGAGGGTGGTTGGTGAAAAACTGTTTTTT. It yields the protein CASSLGRVVGEKLFF. This chain joins TRBV7-9 and TRBJ1-4; D ambiguous. CDR1 is SEHNR, CDR2 FQNEAQ, per germline (reference sequence). Trimming took off 5 bases at V and 7 bases at J, with 17 bases between the two ends. This CDR3 region has 15 residues.